What follows are 11 T cell receptor beta chains derived from one specimen sequenced in a study of T-cell reconstitution after alpha-beta-depleted transplantation in children. Unique molecular identifiers were incorporated during preparation of the TCRbeta library. MiXCR, applied by TCRdb to the PCR reads, yields one record per CDR3 protein. The sample has 700,000 to 950,000 distinct CDR3 sequences, 15% to 20% seen once. The sample consisted of PBMCs, mostly from graft donor cells, taken 360 days after TCRalphabeta/CD19-depleted stem cell transplant. The receptors originated from a male patient younger than 18 who had a stem cell transplant for acute lymphoblastic leukemia, so the T cells may come from the graft donor.

This clonotype was counted only a few times. This chain uses TRBV5-1 with TRBJ2-5; a possible D gene is TRBD1 (6 bases). In germline, CDR1 is SGHRS, CDR2 YFSETQ. CDR3 length equals 15 residues. The V end was cut by 2 bases, the J end by 1 base, with 12 bases between. CDR3 sequence: CASSFEGDSQETQYF. The CDR3 DNA reads TGCGCCAGCAGCTTTGAGGGGGATAGCCAAGAGACCCAGTACTTC.

This clonotype was counted only a few times. The chain has TRBV6-6 and TRBJ1-1; D not resolved. The V gene lost 6 bases and the J gene lost 7 bases, with 15 bases spanning the gap. The CDR3 length is 13 residues. Looked up from germline, CDR1 is MNHNY and CDR2 is SVGAGI (reference sequence). The CDR3, as DNA: TGTGCCAGCAGCTACCAGTTAAGAAATGAAGCTTTCTTT. Protein sequence: CASSYQLRNEAFF.

This rearrangement joins TRBV20-1 to TRBJ2-5; tentatively, D is TRBD1 (6 bases). Deletions cut 5 bases from V and 3 bases from J, with 16 bases between. This CDR3 region has 14 residues. The germline CDR1 and CDR2 sequences are DFQATT and SNEGSKA (reference sequence). CDR3 DNA sequence: TGCAGTGCTCTAGACAGGTGGGGGAAAGAGACCCAGTACTTC. Translation: CSALDRWGKETQYF.

This clonotype has a count of ten or more. The CDR3 is CASSLAGGPRNEQFF. As DNA, the CDR3 is TGTGCCAGCAGTTTAGCGGGAGGGCCAAGGAATGAGCAGTTCTTC. The chain couples TRBV12-3 or TRBV12-4 to TRBJ2-1; 7 nucleotides align to TRBD2. The CDR3 covers 15 residues. Trimming removed 0 bases from V and 7 bases from J; junction bases left unmatched: 6.

This clonotype was detected a few times. This sequence joins TRBV29-1 and TRBJ2-7, with TRBD1 matching over 9 bases. This CDR3 has 13 amino acids. Germline V CDR1 and CDR2: SQVTM, ANQGSEA. V gave up 3 bases and J gave up 4 bases; unmatched junction bases: 4. The CDR3 region has the DNA TGCAGCGTTGACGCACAGGGGGCTTACGAGCAGTACTTC. This translates into CSVDAQGAYEQYF.

This clonotype occurred once. The chain employs TRBV20-1 and TRBJ1-1; TRBD1 is a possible D gene (5 bases). V shed 5 bases and J shed 2 bases, with 21 bases lying between them. There are 16 residues in the CDR3. CDR1 DFQATT and CDR2 SNEGSKA come from the germline V gene (reference sequence). In DNA, the CDR3 is TGCAGTGCTCCTGCTATCCACCAGGGCCCCAACACTGAAGCTTTCTTT. Its translation is CSAPAIHQGPNTEAFF.

This chain links TRBV28 with TRBJ2-3; a possible D gene is TRBD1 (6 bases). Germline values: CDR1 MDHEN, CDR2 SYDVKM. The CDR3 consists of 15 residues. V lost 3 bases, J lost 0 bases, and 10 bases lay in between. The CDR3 nucleotides are TGTGCCAGCAGTTTGGACAGAATTAGCACAGATACGCAGTATTTT. Translating it yields CASSLDRISTDTQYF.

V is TRBV20-1 and J is TRBJ2-1, with 8 bases lining up with TRBD2. The V gene's germline CDR1 is DFQATT and CDR2 SNEGSKA (reference sequence). Trimming cost V 6 bases and J 6 bases; bases outside gene matches: 16. There are 16 residues in the CDR3. Here the CDR3 DNA reads TGCAGTGCGCCCGGGACTAGTAGGCTGATGCGCAATGAGCAGTTCTTC. Translation: CSAPGTSRLMRNEQFF.

The V call is TRBV6-2 or TRBV6-3, the J call TRBJ1-5; 9 bases match TRBD1. Germline assignment: CDR1 MNHEY and CDR2 SVGEGT. The CDR3 covers 14 residues. Trimming at V came to 6 bases and at J to 2 bases, leaving 2 bases not matched to a gene. The CDR3 region is CASRGQGGNQPQHF. CDR3 DNA sequence: TGTGCCAGCAGGGGACAGGGAGGCAATCAGCCCCAGCATTTT.

This clonotype occurred a few times. The rearrangement joins TRBV27 to TRBJ1-1; the D is unclear. The germline gives CDR1 MNHEY, CDR2 SMNVEV (reference sequence). This CDR3 has 13 residues. V was cut by 5 bases and J by 1 base, with 8 bases left in between. In nucleotides, the CDR3 is TGTGCCAGCAGTGGGCAGTCGAACACTGAAGCTTTCTTT. It codes for CASSGQSNTEAFF.

The chain links TRBV12-3 or TRBV12-4 to TRBJ2-3; perhaps TRBD1 as D (6 bases). Trimming took off 6 bases at V and 2 bases at J, with 15 bases between the two ends. This CDR3 region has 15 residues. CDR3 protein: CASSDMGAYTDTQYF. In DNA, the CDR3 is TGTGCCAGCAGCGACATGGGGGCCTACACAGATACGCAGTATTTT.